This record looks at one T cell receptor beta chain sequence and its context. The CDR3 is 17 amino acids. Trimming removed 1 base from V and 0 bases from J; junction bases left unmatched: 4. Germline CDR1 SEHNR, CDR2 FQNEAQ (reference sequence). The sample comes from a study of T cell responses to AZD1222 COVID-19 vaccine. Sequencing used immunoSEQ multiplex PCR; TCRdb keeps in-frame clones, though not all of them. Among about 100,000 clones listed, 85% to 90% were seen once. The TCR originated in an adult in good health. Sequences were derived from peripheral blood, sampled on day 0 of AZD1222 vaccination. This rearrangement joins TRBV7-9 to TRBJ2-1, with 9 bases identical to TRBD1. CDR3: CASSLGTGVDSYNEQFF. CDR3 DNA sequence: TGTGCCAGCAGCTTAGGGACAGGGGTCGACTCCTACAATGAGCAGTTCTTC.